This TCR beta chain was sequenced in a study of Graves' ophthalmopathy and Graves' hyperthyroidism. Study outcomes and limitations: Ophthalmopathy progression prediction by the model yielded a sensitivity of about 71% and a specificity of 72.22%.

From RNA, the CDR3 regions of TCR beta chains were amplified and sequenced. The first-round RT-PCR employed HTBI primers together with the Qiagen OneStep RT-PCR kit. A multiplex PCR was then performed as the second round. One entry per CDR3 protein results from TCRdb running MiXCR on the multiplex PCR reads. In the table there are about 400,000 distinct CDR3 sequences, around 18% of which are singletons. This clonotype has a count of ten or more. Its antigen remains unidentified. Germline assignment: CDR1 MNHEY and CDR2 SVGAGI. Germline trimming cut 6 bases from V and 3 bases from J; bases unmatched to any gene: 5. The CDR3 has 14 residues.

The receptor was derived from a woman aged 18-30 years with Graves' ophthalmopathy. Sequencing used peripheral blood. The gene calls are TRBV6-5 and TRBJ1-3; 7 bases map to TRBD1. DNA of the CDR3: TGTGCCAGCAGCGGGACAGCCTTTGGAAACACCATATATTTT. This sequence encodes CASSGTAFGNTIYF.